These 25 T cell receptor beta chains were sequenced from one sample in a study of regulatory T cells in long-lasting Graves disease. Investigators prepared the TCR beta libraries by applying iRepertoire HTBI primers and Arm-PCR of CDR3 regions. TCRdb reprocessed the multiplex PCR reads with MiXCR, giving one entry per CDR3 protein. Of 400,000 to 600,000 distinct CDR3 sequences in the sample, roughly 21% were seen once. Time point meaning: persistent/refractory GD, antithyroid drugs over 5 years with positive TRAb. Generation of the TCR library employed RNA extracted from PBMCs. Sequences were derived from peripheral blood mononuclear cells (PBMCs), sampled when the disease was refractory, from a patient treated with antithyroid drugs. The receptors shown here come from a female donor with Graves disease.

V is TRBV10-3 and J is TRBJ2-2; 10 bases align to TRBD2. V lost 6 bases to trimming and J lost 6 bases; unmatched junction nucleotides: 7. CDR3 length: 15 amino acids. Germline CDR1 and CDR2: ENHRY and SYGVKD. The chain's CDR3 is CAISDSGRTAGELFF. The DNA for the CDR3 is TGTGCCATCAGCGATAGCGGGAGGACCGCCGGGGAGCTGTTTTTT.

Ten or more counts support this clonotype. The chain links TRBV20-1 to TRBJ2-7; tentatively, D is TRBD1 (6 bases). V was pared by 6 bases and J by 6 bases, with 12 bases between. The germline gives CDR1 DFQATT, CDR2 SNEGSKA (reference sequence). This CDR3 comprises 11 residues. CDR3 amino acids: CSALGGFEQYF. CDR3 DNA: TGCAGTGCCTTAGGGGGTTTCGAGCAGTACTTC.

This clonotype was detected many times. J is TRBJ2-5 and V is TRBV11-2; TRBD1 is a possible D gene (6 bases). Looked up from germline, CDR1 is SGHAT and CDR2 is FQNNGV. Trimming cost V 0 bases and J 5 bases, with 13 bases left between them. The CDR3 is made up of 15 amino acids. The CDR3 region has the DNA TGTGCCAGCAGCTTAGAGGCAGGGGAAGGGGAGACCCAGTACTTC. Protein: CASSLEAGEGETQYF.

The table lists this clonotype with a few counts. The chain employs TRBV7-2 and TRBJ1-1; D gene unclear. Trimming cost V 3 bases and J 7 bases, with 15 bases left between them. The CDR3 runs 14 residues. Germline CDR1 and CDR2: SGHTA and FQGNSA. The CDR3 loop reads CASSLAPLGSEAFF. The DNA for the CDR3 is TGTGCCAGCAGCTTGGCCCCTTTAGGCAGTGAAGCTTTCTTT.

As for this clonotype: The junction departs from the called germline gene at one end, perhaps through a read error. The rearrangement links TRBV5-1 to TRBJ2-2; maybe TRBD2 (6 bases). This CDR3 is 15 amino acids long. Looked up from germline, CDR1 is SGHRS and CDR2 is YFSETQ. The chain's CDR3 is CASSLGAESTGGLFF. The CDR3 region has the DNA TGCGCCAGCAGTCTGGGTGCGGAAAGCACCGGGGGGCTGTTTTTT.

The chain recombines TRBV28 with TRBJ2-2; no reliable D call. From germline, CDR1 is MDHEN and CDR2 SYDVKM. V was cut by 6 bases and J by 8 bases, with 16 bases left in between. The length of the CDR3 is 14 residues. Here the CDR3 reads CASSFLGSVGELFF. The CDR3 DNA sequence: TGTGCCAGCAGCTTCCTTGGGTCCGTAGGGGAGCTGTTTTTT.

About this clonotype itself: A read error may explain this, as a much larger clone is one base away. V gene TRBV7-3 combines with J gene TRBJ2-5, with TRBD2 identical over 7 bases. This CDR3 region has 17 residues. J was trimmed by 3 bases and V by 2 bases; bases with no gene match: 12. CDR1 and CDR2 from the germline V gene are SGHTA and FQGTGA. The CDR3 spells CASSLVSLSGYEETQYF. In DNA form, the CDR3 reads TGTGCCAGCAGCTTAGTAAGCCTTAGCGGGTATGAAGAGACCCAGTACTTC.

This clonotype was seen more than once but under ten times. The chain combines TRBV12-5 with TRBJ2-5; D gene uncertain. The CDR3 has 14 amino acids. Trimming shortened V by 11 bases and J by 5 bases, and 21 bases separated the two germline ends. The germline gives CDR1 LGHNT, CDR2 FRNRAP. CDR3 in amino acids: CAGPGPGRPETQYF. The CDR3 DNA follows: TGTGCTGGACCCGGGCCCGGGCGGCCCGAGACCCAGTACTTC.

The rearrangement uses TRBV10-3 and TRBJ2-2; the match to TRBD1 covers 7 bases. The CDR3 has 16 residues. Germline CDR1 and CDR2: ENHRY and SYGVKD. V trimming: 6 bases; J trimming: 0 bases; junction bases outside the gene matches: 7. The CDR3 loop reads CAIRPSGTANTGELFF. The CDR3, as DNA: TGTGCCATCAGGCCCTCGGGGACAGCGAACACCGGGGAGCTGTTTTTT.

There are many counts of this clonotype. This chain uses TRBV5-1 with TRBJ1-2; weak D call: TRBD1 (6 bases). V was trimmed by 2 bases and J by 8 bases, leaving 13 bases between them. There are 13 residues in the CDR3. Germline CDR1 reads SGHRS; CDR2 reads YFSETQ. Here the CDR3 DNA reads TGCGCCAGCAGCTTAGAAGGGGGAGGAGGCTACACCTTC. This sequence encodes CASSLEGGGGYTF.

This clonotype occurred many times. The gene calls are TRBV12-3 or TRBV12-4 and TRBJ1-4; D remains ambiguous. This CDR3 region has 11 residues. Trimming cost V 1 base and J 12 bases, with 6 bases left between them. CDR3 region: CASSLGAELFF. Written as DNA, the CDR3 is TGTGCCAGCAGTTTAGGGGCAGAACTGTTTTTT.

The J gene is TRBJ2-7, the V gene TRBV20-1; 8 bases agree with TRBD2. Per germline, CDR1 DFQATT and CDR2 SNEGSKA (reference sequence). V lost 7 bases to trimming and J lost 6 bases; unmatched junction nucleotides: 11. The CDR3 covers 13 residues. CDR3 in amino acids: CSGIAGPDREQYF. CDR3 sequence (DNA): TGCAGTGGGATAGCGGGACCAGACCGCGAGCAGTACTTC.

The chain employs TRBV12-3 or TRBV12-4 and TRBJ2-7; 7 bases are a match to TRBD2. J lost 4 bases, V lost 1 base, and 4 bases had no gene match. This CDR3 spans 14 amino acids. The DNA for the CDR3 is TGTGCCAGCAGTTTAGAGACTAGCTCTTACGAGCAGTACTTC. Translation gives CASSLETSSYEQYF.

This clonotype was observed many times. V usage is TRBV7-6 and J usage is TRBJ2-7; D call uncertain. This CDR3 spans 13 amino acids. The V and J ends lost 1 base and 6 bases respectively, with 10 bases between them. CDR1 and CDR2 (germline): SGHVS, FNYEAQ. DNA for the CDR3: TGTGCCAGCAGCTTAGACCCCTACGGCGAGCAGTACTTC. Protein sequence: CASSLDPYGEQYF.

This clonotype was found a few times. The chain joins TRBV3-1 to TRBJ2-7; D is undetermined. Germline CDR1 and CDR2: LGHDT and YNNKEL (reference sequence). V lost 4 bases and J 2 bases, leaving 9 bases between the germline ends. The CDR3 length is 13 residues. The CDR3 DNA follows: TGTGCCAGCAGCCGGGAAGGAACCTACGAGCAGTACTTC. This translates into CASSREGTYEQYF.

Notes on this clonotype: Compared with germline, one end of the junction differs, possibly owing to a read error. The CDR3 spells CASSPGTGASTGELFF. The CDR3 coding sequence is TGTGCTAGCAGCCCCGGGACAGGGGCATCAACCGGGGAGCTGTTTTTT. The chain couples TRBV7-7 to TRBJ2-2, with TRBD1 identical over 10 bases. The CDR3 runs to 16 residues. Germline CDR1 is SSHAT and CDR2 is FNYEAQ (reference sequence).

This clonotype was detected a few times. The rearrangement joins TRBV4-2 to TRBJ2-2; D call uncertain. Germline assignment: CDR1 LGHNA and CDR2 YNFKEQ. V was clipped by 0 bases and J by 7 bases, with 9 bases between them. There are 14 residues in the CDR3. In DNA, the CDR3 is TGTGCCAGCAGCCAAGATTTAGTTGTCGGGGAGCTGTTTTTT. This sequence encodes CASSQDLVVGELFF.

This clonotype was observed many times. The CDR3 nucleotides read TGTGTTGTAAGCGGGCTCTCCTACGAGCAGTACTTC. Its protein is CVVSGLSYEQYF. This chain joins TRBV6-1 and TRBJ2-7; possibly TRBD2 for D (6 bases). Germline assignment: CDR1 MNHNS and CDR2 SASEGT. The CDR3 length is 12 residues.

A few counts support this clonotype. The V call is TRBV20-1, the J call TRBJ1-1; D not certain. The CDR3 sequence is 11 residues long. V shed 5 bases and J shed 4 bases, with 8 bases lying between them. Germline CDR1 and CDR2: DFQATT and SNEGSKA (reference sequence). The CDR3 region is CSAPLSTEAFF. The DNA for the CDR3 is TGCAGTGCTCCCCTGAGCACTGAAGCTTTCTTT.

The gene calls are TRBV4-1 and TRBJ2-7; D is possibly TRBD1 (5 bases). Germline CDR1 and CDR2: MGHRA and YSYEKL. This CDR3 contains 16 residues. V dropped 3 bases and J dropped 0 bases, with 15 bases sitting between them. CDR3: CASSHDQGTSSYEQYF. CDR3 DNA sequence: TGCGCCAGCAGCCATGACCAGGGTACCTCCTCCTACGAGCAGTACTTC.

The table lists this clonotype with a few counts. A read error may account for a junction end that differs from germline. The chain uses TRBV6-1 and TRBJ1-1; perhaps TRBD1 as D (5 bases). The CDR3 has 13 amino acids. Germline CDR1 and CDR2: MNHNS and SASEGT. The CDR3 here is CTSSPSGLTEAFF. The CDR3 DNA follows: TGTACCAGCAGCCCATCGGGGCTCACTGAAGCTTTCTTT.

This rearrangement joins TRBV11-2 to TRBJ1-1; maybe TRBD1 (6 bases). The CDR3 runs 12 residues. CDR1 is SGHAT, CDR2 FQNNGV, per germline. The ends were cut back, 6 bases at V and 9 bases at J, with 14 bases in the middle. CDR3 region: CASSFSTGKAFF. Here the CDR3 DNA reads TGTGCCAGCAGTTTCTCGACAGGCAAAGCTTTCTTT. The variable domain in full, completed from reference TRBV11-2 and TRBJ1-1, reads EAGVAQSPRYKIIEKRQSVAFWCNPISGHATLYWYQQILGQGPKLLIQFQNNGVVDDSQLPKDRFSAERLKGVDSTLKIQPAKLEDSAVYLCASSFSTGKAFFGQGTRLTVV.

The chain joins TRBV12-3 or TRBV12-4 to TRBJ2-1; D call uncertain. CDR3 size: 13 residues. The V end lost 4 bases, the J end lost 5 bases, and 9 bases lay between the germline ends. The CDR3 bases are TGTGCCAGCAGTTATGTGGGCCACAATGAGCAGTTCTTC. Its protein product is CASSYVGHNEQFF.

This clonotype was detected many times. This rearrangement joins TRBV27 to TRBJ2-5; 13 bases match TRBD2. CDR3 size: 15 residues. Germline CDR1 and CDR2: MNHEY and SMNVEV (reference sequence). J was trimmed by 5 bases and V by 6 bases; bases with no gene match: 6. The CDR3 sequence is CASSPGLAGAETQYF. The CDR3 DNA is TGTGCCAGCAGCCCAGGACTAGCGGGAGCTGAGACCCAGTACTTC.

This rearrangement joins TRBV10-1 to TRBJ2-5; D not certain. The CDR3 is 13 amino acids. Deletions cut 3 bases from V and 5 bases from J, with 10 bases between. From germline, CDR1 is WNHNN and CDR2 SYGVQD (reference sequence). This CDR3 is CASSDYPTETQYF. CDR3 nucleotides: TGCGCCAGCAGTGACTACCCGACGGAGACCCAGTACTTC.